This TCR beta chain was sequenced in a study of blood T cell repertoires in COVID-19. Study context: The origin of the acute and convalescent COVID-19 samples was the United States, Italy and Spain. The analysed material was cDNA or gDNA that came from T cells, B-cell-depleted T cells, or PBMCs.

As originally analysed: Estimation of nucleated cell counts relied on the amplification of reference gene primers. The repertoire was sequenced with immunoSEQ multiplex PCR; TCRdb's copy has only in-frame clones and lacks some. That table furnishes V, J and clone size, whereas the DNA furnished D and trimming. This table has 210,000 or so clones, 65% to 85% appearing once. Germline values: CDR1 SNHLY, CDR2 FYNNEI. The trim removed 2 bases at V and 4 bases at J, leaving 6 bases unmatched. The CDR3 covers 15 residues. The chain joins TRBV2 to TRBJ1-2; 8 bases line up with TRBD1. The sample taken for sequencing was peripheral blood. The sequence derives from a man in his fifties or sixties with active or convalescent COVID-19. CDR3 loop: CASSELGQGVYGYTF. In DNA, the CDR3 is TGTGCCAGCAGTGAACTAGGACAGGGAGTCTATGGCTACACCTTC.